The next 7 T cell receptor beta chains were all read from a single sample in a study of blood T cell repertoires in COVID-19. Libraries were prepared by immunoSEQ multiplex PCR; TCRdb keeps only in-frame clonotypes and omits some of them. The top ten clones hold about 2.5% of a sample with over 250,000 clones, 80% to 95% of them seen once. The specimen was peripheral blood. The receptors originated from a person under 35 with COVID-19, enrolled during active disease.

The chain links TRBV11-2 to TRBJ2-3, with TRBD2 matching 10 bases. V shed 4 bases and J 2 bases; nucleotides not matched to a gene: 9. The CDR3 covers 17 residues. Germline lookup yields CDR1 SGHAT and CDR2 FQNNGV. Here the CDR3 reads CASSSEASGRDTDTQYF. The CDR3 DNA reads TGTGCCAGCAGCTCCGAGGCAAGCGGGAGGGACACAGATACGCAGTATTTT.

This chain joins TRBV5-4 and TRBJ2-7; D perhaps matches TRBD1 (5 bases). Germline lookup yields CDR1 SGHNT and CDR2 YYREEE (reference sequence). This CDR3 spans 12 amino acids. Trimming cost V 5 bases and J 4 bases, with 10 bases left between them. The CDR3 region is CASSIKGYEQYF. The CDR3 nucleotides read TGTGCCAGCAGTATCAAGGGGTACGAGCAGTACTTC.

This clone showed up just once. This chain uses TRBV10-2 with TRBJ2-1; TRBD2 matches at 9 bases. CDR3 length: 14 amino acids. Germline-derived CDR1 and CDR2 are WSHSY and SAAADI. V was clipped by 6 bases and J by 10 bases; unmatched bases: 10. CDR3 loop: CASRGRAGGLEQFF. Written as DNA, the CDR3 is TGCGCCAGCAGGGGGAGAGCGGGAGGATTAGAGCAGTTCTTC.

The CDR3 sequence: CASSEGLEQYF. Written as DNA, the CDR3 is TGTGCCAGCAGTGAGGGCCTCGAGCAGTACTTC. V and J are TRBV27 and TRBJ2-7, with D maybe TRBD2 (5 bases). This CDR3 has 11 amino acids. Germline-derived CDR1 and CDR2 are MNHEY and SMNVEV (reference sequence). Trimming removed 5 bases at V and 6 bases at J, with 8 bases between.

J is TRBJ2-1 and V is TRBV4-3; D may be TRBD2 (6 bases). Deletions cut 0 bases from V and 9 bases from J, with 9 bases between. The CDR3 runs to 13 residues. Looked up from germline, CDR1 is LGHNA and CDR2 is YSLEER. The CDR3 bases are TGCGCCAGCAGCCAAGATTGGAGGGGTGAGCAGTTCTTC. This sequence encodes CASSQDWRGEQFF.

The chain uses TRBV6-7 and TRBJ2-7; D possibly corresponds to TRBD2 (6 bases). TRBV6-7 is flagged as an ORF with uncertain function. V shed 2 bases and J shed 0 bases, with 14 bases lying between them. CDR3 length: 16 residues. This chain's CDR3 is CASSYPSGFSSYEQYF. The DNA for the CDR3 is TGTGCCAGCAGTTACCCCAGCGGGTTTAGCTCCTACGAGCAGTACTTC.

J is TRBJ2-2 and V is TRBV3-1 (or the pseudogene TRBV3-2), with TRBD2 as a possible D gene (6 bases). CDR1 is LGHDT and CDR2 is YNNKEL in the germline V gene (reference sequence). The ends were cut back, 0 bases at V and 1 base at J, with 12 bases in the middle. This CDR3 has 17 residues. The CDR3 DNA sequence: TGTGCCAGCAGCCAAGATGGATTGCGGGGGAACACCGGGGAGCTGTTTTTT. This sequence encodes CASSQDGLRGNTGELFF.